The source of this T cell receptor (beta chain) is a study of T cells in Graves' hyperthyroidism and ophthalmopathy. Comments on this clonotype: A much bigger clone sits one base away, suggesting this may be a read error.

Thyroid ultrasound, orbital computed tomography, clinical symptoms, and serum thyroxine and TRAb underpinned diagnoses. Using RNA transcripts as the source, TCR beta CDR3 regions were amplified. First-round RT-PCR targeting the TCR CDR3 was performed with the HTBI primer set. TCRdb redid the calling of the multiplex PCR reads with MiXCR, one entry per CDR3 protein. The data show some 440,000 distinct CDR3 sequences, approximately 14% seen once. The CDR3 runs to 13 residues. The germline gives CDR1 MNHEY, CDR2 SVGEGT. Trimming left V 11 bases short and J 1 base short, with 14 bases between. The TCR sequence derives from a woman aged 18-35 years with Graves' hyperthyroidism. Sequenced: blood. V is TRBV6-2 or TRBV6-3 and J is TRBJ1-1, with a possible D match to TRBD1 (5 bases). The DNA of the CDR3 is TGTGCCGGCACGGGGCACCCGAACACTGAAGCTTTCTTT. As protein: CAGTGHPNTEAFF.